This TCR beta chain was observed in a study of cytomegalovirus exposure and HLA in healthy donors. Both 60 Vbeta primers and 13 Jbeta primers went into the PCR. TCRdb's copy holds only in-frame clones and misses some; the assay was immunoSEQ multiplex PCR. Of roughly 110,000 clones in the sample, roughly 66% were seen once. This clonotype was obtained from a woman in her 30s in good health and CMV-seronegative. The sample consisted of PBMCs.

Here the CDR3 DNA reads TGTGCCAGCAGCCCCGAGTACAATGAGCAGTTCTTC. Translating gives CASSPEYNEQFF. The chain combines TRBV7-8 with TRBJ2-1, with D unresolved. The V end lost 5 bases, the J end lost 4 bases, and 6 bases lay between the germline ends. Per the germline V gene, CDR1 is SGHVS and CDR2 is FQNEAQ. There are 12 residues in the CDR3.